A single sample gave rise to the 16 T cell receptor beta chains below, sequenced in a study of blood T cell repertoires in COVID-19. Assay: immunoSEQ multiplex PCR; the TCRdb copy retains only in-frame clones and omits some. The sample records a few hundred thousand clones, around 92% being singletons. The source material was peripheral blood. The origin of the receptors is a man aged 35-49 years with acute or convalescent COVID-19.

CDR3 sequence reads: CASSSTGGGYNEQFF. CDR3 bases: TGTGCCAGCAGTTCGACGGGGGGCGGCTACAATGAGCAGTTCTTC. The chain carries TRBV28 and TRBJ2-1; D may be TRBD2 (7 bases). The V end was cut by 4 bases, the J end by 3 bases, with 13 bases between. The CDR3 covers 15 residues. Germline V gene lookup returns CDR1 MDHEN and CDR2 SYDVKM.

The chain has TRBV6-6 and TRBJ2-5, with no clear D. The V and J ends lost 6 bases and 4 bases respectively, with 15 bases between them. The CDR3 is 14 amino acids. Germline V gives CDR1 MNHNY, CDR2 SVGAGI (reference sequence). CDR3 DNA sequence: TGTGCCAGCAGCCCCCCCGTGAGGAGAGAGACCCAGTACTTC. Its translation: CASSPPVRRETQYF.

The chain couples TRBV7-2 to TRBJ1-5; unclear D gene. This CDR3 is built from 17 residues. CDR1 and CDR2 from the germline V gene are SGHTA and FQGNSA. V was pared by 1 base and J by 0 bases, with 13 bases between. The CDR3 region is CASSLGEVPHSNQPQHF. The CDR3 DNA is TGTGCCAGCAGCTTAGGGGAGGTCCCGCATAGCAATCAGCCCCAGCATTTT.

This rearrangement joins TRBV5-1 to TRBJ1-6; 8 nucleotides align to TRBD1. V dropped 3 bases and J dropped 10; count of bases not matched to a gene: 12. Germline loops: CDR1 SGHRS, CDR2 YFSETQ. This CDR3 region has 16 residues. The CDR3 region has the DNA TGCGCCAGCAGCTCGTTAATGACAGGGGACCGCTCACCCCTCCACTTT. Its protein is CASSSLMTGDRSPLHF.

V gene TRBV24-1 combines with J gene TRBJ1-5; D perhaps matches TRBD1 (5 bases). The CDR3 consists of 12 residues. The germline CDR1 and CDR2 sequences are KGHDR and SFDVKD. Trimming cost V 4 bases and J 9 bases, with 9 bases left between them. This CDR3 reads CATSEGPRPQHF. The CDR3 region has the DNA TGTGCCACCAGTGAGGGGCCTCGGCCCCAGCATTTT.

The chain combines TRBV29-1 with TRBJ2-1, with D perhaps matching TRBD2 (5 bases). Per germline, CDR1 SQVTM and CDR2 ANQGSEA. With 4 bases removed from V and 0 bases from J, the gap between germline ends came to 13 bases. The CDR3 totals 15 residues. CDR3 loop: CSVAGDPSSYNEQFF. CDR3 sequence (DNA): TGCAGCGTTGCCGGGGATCCCAGCTCCTACAATGAGCAGTTCTTC.

J is TRBJ1-3 and V is TRBV7-2; 8 bases fit TRBD1. The V segment lost 5 bases and the J segment 2 bases; nucleotides outside the gene matches: 5. The CDR3 covers 15 residues. Germline values: CDR1 SGHTA, CDR2 FQGNSA. This CDR3 reads CASSLRTGTGNTIYF. CDR3 DNA sequence: TGTGCCAGCAGCCTACGGACAGGGACTGGAAACACCATATATTTT.

This sequence joins TRBV6-1 and TRBJ1-1; D gene unclear. CDR3 length: 15 residues. V was cut by 1 base and J by 7 bases, with 16 bases left in between. CDR1 and CDR2 from the germline V gene are MNHNS and SASEGT. CDR3 in amino acids: CASSEVEAGGGEAFF. CDR3 sequence (DNA): TGTGCCAGCAGTGAAGTAGAAGCCGGAGGCGGTGAAGCTTTCTTT.

J is TRBJ1-3 and V is TRBV30; TRBD1 is a possible D gene (5 bases). Per the germline V gene, CDR1 is GTSNPN and CDR2 is SVGIG (reference sequence). V lost 2 bases and J 0 bases, leaving 8 bases between the germline ends. The CDR3 loop spans 14 amino acids. The CDR3: CAWSPGLSGNTIYF. For the CDR3, the DNA is TGTGCCTGGAGTCCGGGACTCTCTGGAAACACCATATATTTT. The full variable domain, its missing parts supplied by reference TRBV30 and TRBJ1-3, is SQTIHQWPATLVQPVGSPLSLECTVEGTSNPNLYWYRQAAGRGLQLLFYSVGIGQISSEVPQNLSASRPQDRQFILSSKKLLLSDSGFYLCAWSPGLSGNTIYFGEGSWLTVV.

This chain links TRBV15 with TRBJ1-6, with 7 bases aligning to TRBD1. The germline CDR1 and CDR2 sequences are LNHNV and YYDKDF (reference sequence). The CDR3 covers 16 residues. Germline trimming cut 3 bases from V and 9 bases from J; bases unmatched to any gene: 11. CDR3 protein: CATSSEPDRRLSPLHF. The CDR3 bases are TGTGCCACCAGCAGTGAGCCGGACAGGAGACTTTCACCCCTCCACTTT.

This chain joins TRBV27 and TRBJ1-2; tentative D call: TRBD1 (6 bases). Per the germline V gene, CDR1 is MNHEY and CDR2 is SMNVEV (reference sequence). The CDR3 totals 15 residues. Trimming took 5 bases from V and 6 from J, leaving 19 bases between them. CDR3 nucleotides: TGTGCCAGCAGTCCTTTGGGTGTCGGGGGGCATGGCTACACCTTC. This encodes CASSPLGVGGHGYTF.

In its sample, this clone was seen a few times. The chain recombines TRBV30 with TRBJ2-2; 9 bases are shared with TRBD2. The CDR3 sequence is 14 residues long. Germline assignment: CDR1 GTSNPN and CDR2 SVGIG (reference sequence). Trimming at V came to 7 bases and at J to 6 bases, leaving 9 bases not matched to a gene. In DNA, the CDR3 is TGTGCCTCCAACAGGGGCGGGAGGGCCGGGGAGCTGTTTTTT. Translating gives CASNRGGRAGELFF.

The chain is built from TRBV27 and TRBJ1-6; tentative D call: TRBD1 (5 bases). CDR1 and CDR2 (germline): MNHEY, SMNVEV (reference sequence). The V end was cut by 2 bases, the J end by 9 bases, with 11 bases between. The CDR3 is 14 residues long. The CDR3 bases are TGTGCCAGCAGTTTAAAGGGGTTCAGTTCACCCCTCCACTTT. This translates into CASSLKGFSSPLHF.

The chain employs TRBV30 and TRBJ2-3; no reliable D call. From germline, CDR1 is GTSNPN and CDR2 SVGIG (reference sequence). This CDR3 is built from 13 residues. V dropped 2 bases and J dropped 14 bases, with 20 bases sitting between them. The CDR3 spells CAWSYGSSAVPYF. CDR3 nucleotide sequence: TGTGCCTGGAGTTACGGCTCGAGCGCGGTACCGTATTTT.

This rearrangement joins TRBV6-6 to TRBJ1-1, with D unclear. V lost 6 bases and J 4 bases, leaving 18 bases between the germline ends. This CDR3 is built from 15 residues. Germline V lookup: CDR1 MNHNY, CDR2 SVGAGI (reference sequence). The CDR3 DNA follows: TGTGCCAGCAGCGATAACCCGACGGGGAGCACTGAAGCTTTCTTT. It yields the protein CASSDNPTGSTEAFF.

DNA for the CDR3: TGTGCCAGCAGTGAATTCCACAGACAAGAGAACACTGAAGCTTTCTTT. Its protein product is CASSEFHRQENTEAFF. The gene calls are TRBV6-1 and TRBJ1-1, with D unclear. Per the germline V gene, CDR1 is MNHNS and CDR2 is SASEGT. Trimming cost V 2 bases and J 1 base, with 14 bases left between them. This CDR3 has 16 amino acids.